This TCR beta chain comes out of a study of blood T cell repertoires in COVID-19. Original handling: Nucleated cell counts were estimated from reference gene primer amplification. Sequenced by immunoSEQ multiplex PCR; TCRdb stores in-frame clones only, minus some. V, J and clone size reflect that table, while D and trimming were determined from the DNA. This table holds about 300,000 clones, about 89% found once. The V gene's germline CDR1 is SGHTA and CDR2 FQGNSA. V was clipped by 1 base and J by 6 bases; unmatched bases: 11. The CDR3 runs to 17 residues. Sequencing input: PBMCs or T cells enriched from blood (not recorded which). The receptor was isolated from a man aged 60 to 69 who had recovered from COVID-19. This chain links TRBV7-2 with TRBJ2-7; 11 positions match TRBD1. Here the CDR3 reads CASSLVFSRTGGGEQYF. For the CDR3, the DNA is TGTGCCAGCAGCTTAGTATTTAGTAGGACAGGGGGCGGCGAGCAGTACTTC.